One and the same sample provided the 24 T cell receptor beta chains below, sequenced in a study of blood T cells in healthy people across ages. Alongside a J-beta primer mix, a sample-barcoded 5' primer served in a second PCR lasting 7 to 11 cycles. TCRdb processed the 5' RACE reads anew with MiXCR; each CDR3 protein has one entry. The sample yields 600,000 or so distinct CDR3 sequences, around half seen once. The sample taken for sequencing was blood. These receptor sequences come from a man older than 75 in good health.

This clonotype has only one observation. An end of the junction does not agree with germline; a read error may underlie this. The J gene is TRBJ2-1, the V gene TRBV7-9; D could derive from TRBD1 or TRBD2 (5 bases each). The CDR3 runs 15 residues. Germline V CDR1 and CDR2: SEHNR, FQNEAQ (reference sequence). The CDR3: CASSSGQDSYDEQFF. In DNA, the CDR3 is TGTGCCAGCAGCTCGGGGCAGGACTCCTACGATGAGCAGTTCTTC.

CDR3 nucleotides: TGCAGTGCTAGACCCATGGGAACGGGAGCCGGGTACAATGAGCAGTTCTTC. It yields the protein CSARPMGTGAGYNEQFF. The V call is TRBV20-1, the J call TRBJ2-1, with D maybe TRBD2 (6 bases). The CDR3 has 17 residues. CDR1 and CDR2 from the germline V gene are DFQATT and SNEGSKA (reference sequence). The V and J ends lost 2 bases and 4 bases respectively, with 21 bases between them.

This chain joins TRBV5-1 and TRBJ2-1, with 10 bases that match TRBD2. With 2 bases clipped from V and 12 bases from J, the junction kept 8 bases outside the gene matches. This CDR3 contains 14 residues. The germline CDR1 and CDR2 sequences are SGHRS and YFSETQ. CDR3 bases: TGCGCCAGCAGCTTAGCTAGCGGGAGTAAGGTGCAGTTCTTC. Protein product: CASSLASGSKVQFF.

This clonotype was picked up many times. The CDR3 protein is CASSQAEGATYNEQFF. The DNA for the CDR3 is TGCGCCAGCAGCCAGGCCGAAGGGGCAACCTACAATGAGCAGTTCTTC. The V gene is TRBV4-1, the J gene TRBJ2-1, with D perhaps TRBD1 (5 bases). The CDR3 runs to 16 residues. Germline CDR1 reads MGHRA; CDR2 reads YSYEKL. The V end was cut by 3 bases, the J end by 2 bases, with 14 bases between.

This chain joins TRBV20-1 and TRBJ2-3; 11 bases line up with TRBD1. Looked up from germline, CDR1 is DFQATT and CDR2 is SNEGSKA (reference sequence). The trim removed 6 bases at V and 3 bases at J, leaving 8 bases unmatched. The CDR3 length is 15 residues. The CDR3 DNA is TGCAGTGCGAGGGGTCGGGACAGGGGGACAGATACGCAGTATTTT. It translates to CSARGRDRGTDTQYF.

The V and J genes are TRBV6-2 or TRBV6-3 and TRBJ1-5, with 8 bases lining up with TRBD1. V dropped 6 bases and J dropped 5; count of bases not matched to a gene: 6. The CDR3 loop spans 14 amino acids. Germline CDR1 reads MNHEY; CDR2 reads SVGEGT. The CDR3 protein is CASRDTGGDQPQHF. The CDR3 nucleotides are TGTGCCAGCAGGGACACAGGGGGGGATCAGCCCCAGCATTTT.

V gene TRBV4-1 combines with J gene TRBJ2-5, with D perhaps TRBD2 (7 bases). The germline gives CDR1 MGHRA, CDR2 YSYEKL. The ends were cut back, 1 base at V and 11 bases at J, with 23 bases in the middle. There are 16 residues in the CDR3. The DNA of the CDR3 is TGCGCCAGCAGCCAAGTAAAGGGGGGGCATTACAATGAGCAGTACTTC. Its translation is CASSQVKGGHYNEQYF.

For this clonotype: A much larger clone differs from this one at a single base, so this may be a read error. This chain links TRBV6-1 with TRBJ2-3; D might be TRBD2 (7 bases). The V end was cut by 3 bases, the J end by 2 bases, with 9 bases between. Germline CDR1 is MNHNS and CDR2 is SASEGT. The CDR3 loop spans 14 amino acids. CDR3 in DNA: TGTGCCAGCAGTGACGCGGGGGCCACAGATACGCAGTATTTT. Encoded protein: CASSDAGATDTQYF.

CDR3 DNA sequence: TGTGCCAGCAGCTATCGGACAGGGACACACAATGAGCAGTTCTTC. It yields the protein CASSYRTGTHNEQFF. The J gene is TRBJ2-1, the V gene TRBV11-2, with 8 bases aligning to TRBD1. Germline V CDR1 and CDR2: SGHAT, FQNNGV. The CDR3 is 15 amino acids. V shed 4 bases, J shed 5 bases, and the junction held 7 bases outside the gene matches.

The rearrangement uses TRBV12-3 or TRBV12-4 and TRBJ1-6, with D possibly matching TRBD1 (6 bases). CDR3 length: 16 amino acids. V lost 6 bases and J 5 bases, leaving 17 bases between the germline ends. In DNA, the CDR3 is TGTGCCAGCAGCCTTACGGGGGCAGTTGATAATTCACCCCTCCACTTT. Translated, it gives CASSLTGAVDNSPLHF.

In its sample, this clonotype was seen a few times. The V gene is TRBV9, the J gene TRBJ2-7; TRBD1 might be the D (6 bases). Germline CDR1 reads SGDLS; CDR2 reads YYNGEE. The CDR3 extends over 14 amino acids. Trimming removed 3 bases from V and 0 bases from J, with 10 bases in between. CDR3 sequence reads: CASSGTAYSYEQYF. The CDR3 DNA sequence: TGTGCCAGCAGCGGGACAGCCTACTCCTACGAGCAGTACTTC.

V gene TRBV29-1 combines with J gene TRBJ2-7, with 9 positions matching TRBD1. Germline loops: CDR1 SQVTM, CDR2 ANQGSEA. The CDR3 sequence is 16 residues long. The ends lost 2 bases at V and 2 bases at J; junction bases unmatched: 10. CDR3 sequence (DNA): TGCAGCGTTGAATTCCCACGACAGGGGGTTACCTACGAGCAGTACTTC. Amino acid sequence: CSVEFPRQGVTYEQYF.

This clonotype was seen more than once but under ten times. This rearrangement joins TRBV7-2 to TRBJ2-1, with no clear D. The CDR3 consists of 12 residues. Trimming removed 5 bases at V and 10 bases at J, with 12 bases between. The germline V gene encodes CDR1 SGHTA and CDR2 FQGNSA. The CDR3 here is CASSPPFGEQFF. The CDR3 region has the DNA TGTGCCAGCAGCCCCCCGTTCGGCGAGCAGTTCTTC.

This clonotype was detected a few times. The chain employs TRBV7-9 and TRBJ2-1; TRBD2 agrees at 8 bases. V lost 5 bases to trimming and J lost 8 bases; unmatched junction nucleotides: 8. The CDR3 totals 14 residues. The germline gives CDR1 SEHNR, CDR2 FQNEAQ (reference sequence). The CDR3 DNA is TGTGCCAGCAGCCAATCGGGAGGGCCAGATGAGCAGTTCTTC. Protein product: CASSQSGGPDEQFF. Combining the CDR3 with reference TRBV7-9 and TRBJ2-1 gives the whole variable domain DTGVSQNPRHKITKRGQNVTFRCDPISEHNRLYWYRQTLGQGPEFLTYFQNEAQLEKSRLLSDRFSAERPKGSFSTLEIQRTEQGDSAMYLCASSQSGGPDEQFFGPGTRLTVL.

This clonotype came up many times. This chain connects TRBV6-6 to TRBJ1-2, with a possible D match to TRBD1 (5 bases). The V and J ends lost 5 bases and 1 base respectively, with 17 bases between them. The CDR3 is 16 amino acids. Germline lookup yields CDR1 MNHNY and CDR2 SVGAGI (reference sequence). The CDR3 loop is CASSPSGGSYNYGYTF. CDR3 DNA sequence: TGTGCCAGCAGTCCAAGTGGGGGATCGTATAACTATGGCTACACCTTC.

This clonotype has just a few counts. The DNA of the CDR3 is TGTGCCAGCAGTACCAGGACAGTCCCCAATGAGCAGTACTTC. It translates to CASSTRTVPNEQYF. This sequence joins TRBV6-5 and TRBJ2-1; maybe TRBD1 (6 bases). With the DNA end fitting TRBJ2-7 better, the J assignment may be wrong. The CDR3 length is 14 residues. Germline V gene data show CDR1 as MNHEY and CDR2 as SVGAGI.

About this clonotype itself: A junction end diverges from the germline sequence, so it may reflect a read error. This chain connects TRBV6-2 or TRBV6-3 to TRBJ2-1, with D uncertain. CDR3 length equals 12 residues. Germline loops: CDR1 MNHEY, CDR2 SVGEGT. CDR3 amino acids: CASSHMYNELFF. Written as DNA, the CDR3 is TGTGCCAGCAGTCACATGTACAATGAGCTGTTCTTC.

This clonotype was found once. This chain links TRBV3-1 with TRBJ2-7, with D perhaps TRBD1 (5 bases). This CDR3 is 13 amino acids long. Trimming left V 1 base short and J 6 bases short, with 10 bases between. The germline V gene encodes CDR1 LGHDT and CDR2 YNNKEL (reference sequence). DNA for the CDR3: TGTGCCAGCAGCCAAGGGGGCATTACCGAGCAGTACTTC. The encoded protein is CASSQGGITEQYF.

The V call is TRBV29-1, the J call TRBJ2-4; D is unclear. The DNA end favors TRBJ2-7, so the J call may be wrong. This CDR3 spans 12 amino acids. In germline, CDR1 is SQVTM, CDR2 ANQGSEA. For the CDR3, the DNA is TGCAGCGTTGCAGATTCCCCCTACGAGCAGTACTTC. It specifies CSVADSPYEQYF.

This chain joins TRBV2 and TRBJ2-5; no reliable D call. Trimming took off 7 bases at V and 1 base at J, with 16 bases between the two ends. In germline, CDR1 is SNHLY, CDR2 FYNNEI. The CDR3 length is 15 residues. CDR3 nucleotide sequence: TGTGCCAGCAAGGGTTGGCTGGGGTTCCAAGAGACCCAGTACTTC. Its protein product is CASKGWLGFQETQYF.

This clonotype has ten or more counts. The junction shows a germline mismatch at one end, possibly a read error. V and J are TRBV5-1 and TRBJ2-1; 8 nucleotides agree with TRBD2. Looked up from germline, CDR1 is SGHRS and CDR2 is YFSETQ. This CDR3 has 15 amino acids. CDR3 coding DNA: TGTGCCAGCAGCTTAGCGGGGAACTCCTACAATGAGCAGTTCTTC. Translation: CASSLAGNSYNEQFF.

The rearrangement links TRBV5-8 to TRBJ1-4; 10 bases map to TRBD1. CDR1 SGHTS and CDR2 YDEGEE come from the germline V gene. Trimming removed 0 bases from V and 12 bases from J; junction bases left unmatched: 8. This CDR3 has 15 amino acids. CDR3 loop: CASSLVGDRGSELFF. The CDR3 bases are TGTGCCAGCAGCTTGGTCGGGGACAGGGGTTCAGAACTGTTTTTT.

This clonotype occurred once. Relative to the germline gene, one junction end is altered; a read error may explain this. The chain carries TRBV6-4 and TRBJ1-6; a possible D gene is TRBD1 (5 bases). The CDR3 length is 14 residues. Germline V gene sequence: CDR1 MRHNA, CDR2 SNTAGT. This chain's CDR3 is CASSPDSRGSLLHF. DNA for the CDR3: TGTGCCAGCAGTCCAGACAGTCGAGGGTCACTCCTCCACTTT.

This clonotype was picked up a small number of times. V gene TRBV4-2 combines with J gene TRBJ2-5, with no clear D. V was clipped by 0 bases and J by 0 bases, with 20 bases between them. CDR3 length: 19 amino acids. Germline V gene sequence: CDR1 LGHNA, CDR2 YNFKEQ. The CDR3 loop reads CASSQEVAGAFPYQETQYF. CDR3 DNA: TGTGCCAGCAGCCAAGAGGTGGCAGGAGCCTTCCCGTACCAAGAGACCCAGTACTTC.